This record concerns one T cell receptor beta chain sequence. This sample is part of a study of control samples from healthy donors and cancer patients. The CDR3 has 16 amino acids. CDR1 ENHRY and CDR2 SYGVKD come from the germline V gene. Using immunoSEQ multiplex PCR, the repertoire was profiled, and TCRdb retains in-frame clones only, with some absent. The sample consists of about 89,000 clones, 70% to 90% of them appearing once. This clonotype was sampled from a woman aged 35 to 49 in good health. This sequence joins TRBV10-3 and TRBJ2-5; the D gene is possibly TRBD1 (6 bases). The J call is doubtful: the DNA matches TRBJ2-7 better. Material: blood. CDR3 loop: CAISGNLRGSSYEQYF. Written as DNA, the CDR3 is TGTGCCATCAGTGGAAATTTGAGGGGGAGCTCCTACGAGCAGTACTTC.